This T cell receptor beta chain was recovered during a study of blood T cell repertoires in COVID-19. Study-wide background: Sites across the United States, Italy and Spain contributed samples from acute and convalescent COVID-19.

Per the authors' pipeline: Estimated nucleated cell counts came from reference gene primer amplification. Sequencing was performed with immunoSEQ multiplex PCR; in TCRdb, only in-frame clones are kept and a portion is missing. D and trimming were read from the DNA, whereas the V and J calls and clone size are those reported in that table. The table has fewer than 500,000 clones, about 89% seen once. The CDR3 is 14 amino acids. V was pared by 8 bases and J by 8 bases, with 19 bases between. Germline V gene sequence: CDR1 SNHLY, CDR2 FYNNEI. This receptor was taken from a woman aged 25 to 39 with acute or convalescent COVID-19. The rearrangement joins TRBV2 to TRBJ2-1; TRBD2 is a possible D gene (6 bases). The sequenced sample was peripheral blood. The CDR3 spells CASWGKAGTHEQFF. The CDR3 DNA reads TGTGCCAGCTGGGGGAAGGCGGGAACCCATGAGCAGTTCTTC.